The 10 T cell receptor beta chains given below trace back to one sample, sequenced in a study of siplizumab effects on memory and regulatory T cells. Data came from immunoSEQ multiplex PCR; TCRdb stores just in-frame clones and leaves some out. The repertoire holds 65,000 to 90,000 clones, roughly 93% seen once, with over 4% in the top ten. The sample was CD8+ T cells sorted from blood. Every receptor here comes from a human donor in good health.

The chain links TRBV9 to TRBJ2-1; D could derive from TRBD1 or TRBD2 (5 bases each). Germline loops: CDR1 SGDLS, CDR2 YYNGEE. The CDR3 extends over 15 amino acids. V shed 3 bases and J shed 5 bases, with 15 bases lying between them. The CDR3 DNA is TGTGCCAGCAGCGCATCAGGGAGACACGACAATGAGCAGTTCTTC. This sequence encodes CASSASGRHDNEQFF.

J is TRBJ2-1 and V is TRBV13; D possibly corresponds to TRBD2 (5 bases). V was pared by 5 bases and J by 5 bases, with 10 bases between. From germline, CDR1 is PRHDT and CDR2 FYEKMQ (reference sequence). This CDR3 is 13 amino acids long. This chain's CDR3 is CASSVISDNEQFF. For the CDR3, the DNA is TGTGCCAGCAGCGTCATTAGCGACAATGAGCAGTTCTTC.

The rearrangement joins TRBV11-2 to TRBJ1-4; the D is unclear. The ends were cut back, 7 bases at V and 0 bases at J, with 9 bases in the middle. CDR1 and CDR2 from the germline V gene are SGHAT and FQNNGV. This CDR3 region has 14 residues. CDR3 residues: CASTGFATNEKLFF. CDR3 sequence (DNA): TGTGCCAGCACCGGGTTTGCAACTAATGAAAAACTGTTTTTT.

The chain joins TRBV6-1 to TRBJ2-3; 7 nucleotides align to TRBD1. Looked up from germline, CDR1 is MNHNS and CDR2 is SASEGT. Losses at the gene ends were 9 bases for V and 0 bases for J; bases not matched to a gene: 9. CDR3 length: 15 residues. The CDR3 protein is CASHRGLTSTDTQYF. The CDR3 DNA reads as TGTGCCAGTCACAGGGGCCTAACTAGCACAGATACGCAGTATTTT.

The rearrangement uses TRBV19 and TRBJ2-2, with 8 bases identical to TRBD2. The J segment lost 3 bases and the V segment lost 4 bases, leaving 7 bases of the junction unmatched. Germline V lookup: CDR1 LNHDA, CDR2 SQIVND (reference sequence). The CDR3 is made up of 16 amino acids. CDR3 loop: CASSTVGGAYTGELFF. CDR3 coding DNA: TGTGCCAGTAGTACAGTCGGGGGGGCGTACACCGGGGAGCTGTTTTTT.

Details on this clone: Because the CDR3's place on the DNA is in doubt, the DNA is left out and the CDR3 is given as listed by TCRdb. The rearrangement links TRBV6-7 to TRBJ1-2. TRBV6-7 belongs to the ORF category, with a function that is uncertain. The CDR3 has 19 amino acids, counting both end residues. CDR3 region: CASSPYGYTFGSGNYGYTF.

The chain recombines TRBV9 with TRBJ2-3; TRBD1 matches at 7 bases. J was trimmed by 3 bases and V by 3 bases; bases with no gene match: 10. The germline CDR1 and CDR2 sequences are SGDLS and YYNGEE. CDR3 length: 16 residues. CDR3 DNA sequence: TGTGCCAGCAGCGCCCCCCGAGGGGGCCATACAGATACGCAGTATTTT. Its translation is CASSAPRGGHTDTQYF.

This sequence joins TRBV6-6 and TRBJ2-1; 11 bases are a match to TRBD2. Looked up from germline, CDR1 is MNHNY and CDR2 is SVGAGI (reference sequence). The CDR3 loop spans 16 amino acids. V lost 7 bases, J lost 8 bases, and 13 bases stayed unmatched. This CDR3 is CASTPPTSGTGDEQFF. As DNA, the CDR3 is TGTGCCAGCACCCCCCCGACTAGCGGGACTGGGGATGAGCAGTTCTTC.

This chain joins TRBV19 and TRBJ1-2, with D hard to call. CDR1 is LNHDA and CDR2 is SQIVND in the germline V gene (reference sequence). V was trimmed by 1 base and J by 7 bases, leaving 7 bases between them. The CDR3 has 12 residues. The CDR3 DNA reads TGTGCCAGTAGTATAGGAGAAGCTGGCTACACCTTC. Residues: CASSIGEAGYTF.

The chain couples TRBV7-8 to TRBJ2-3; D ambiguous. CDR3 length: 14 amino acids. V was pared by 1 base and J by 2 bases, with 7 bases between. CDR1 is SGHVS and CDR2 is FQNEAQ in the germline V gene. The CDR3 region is CASSLEGITDTQYF. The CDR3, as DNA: TGTGCCAGCAGCTTAGAAGGGATCACAGATACGCAGTATTTT.